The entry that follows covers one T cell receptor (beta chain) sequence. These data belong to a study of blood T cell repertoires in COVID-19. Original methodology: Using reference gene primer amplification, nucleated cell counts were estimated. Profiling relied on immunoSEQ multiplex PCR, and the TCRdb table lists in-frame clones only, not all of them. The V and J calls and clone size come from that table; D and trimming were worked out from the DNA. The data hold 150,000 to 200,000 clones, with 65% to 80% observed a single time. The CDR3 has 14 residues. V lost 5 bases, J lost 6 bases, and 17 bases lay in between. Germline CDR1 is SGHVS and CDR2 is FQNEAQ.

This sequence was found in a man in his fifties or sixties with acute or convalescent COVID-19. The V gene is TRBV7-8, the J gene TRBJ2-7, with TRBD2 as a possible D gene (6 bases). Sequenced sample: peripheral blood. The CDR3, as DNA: TGTGCCAGCAGCCCCGTGAGGGGAGGCGCCGAGCAGTACTTC. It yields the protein CASSPVRGGAEQYF.